The source of this T cell receptor beta chain is a study of T cell changes during pregnancy in multiple sclerosis. Sequenced by immunoSEQ multiplex PCR; TCRdb stores in-frame clones only, minus some. The repertoire consists of 36,000 or so clones, with around 89% occurring once and the leading ten covering roughly 12%. V was clipped by 0 bases and J by 0 bases; unmatched bases: 6. Germline V CDR1 and CDR2: LGHNA, YSLEER. This CDR3 contains 18 residues. Sequencing was performed on CD8+ T cells from peripheral blood mononuclear cells, taken in the third trimester of pregnancy. The TCR originated in a female donor with multiple sclerosis, enrolled in a pregnancy study. The chain uses TRBV4-3 and TRBJ1-3; 9 bases are a match to TRBD1. The CDR3 DNA sequence: TGCGCCAGCAGCCAAGATAGCCAGACAGGGGGCTCTGGAAACACCATATATTTT. Residues: CASSQDSQTGGSGNTIYF.